The next 17 T cell receptor beta chains were all read from a single sample in a study of T-cell reconstitution after alpha-beta-depleted transplantation in children. During its preparation, the TCRbeta library received unique molecular identifiers. From the PCR reads, TCRdb called clonotypes with MiXCR, one entry per CDR3 protein. This table has about 230,000 distinct CDR3 sequences, approximately 9.9% appearing once. The starting material was PBMCs from the stem cell graft donor, obtained from the stem cell graft. These receptor sequences come from a human donor who donated a stem cell graft to a child with SCID.

This clonotype was seen repeatedly, ten times or more. The rearrangement uses TRBV12-3 or TRBV12-4 and TRBJ1-6; TRBD1 aligns across 11 bases. There are 16 residues in the CDR3. J lost 8 bases, V lost 7 bases, and 10 bases had no gene match. DNA for the CDR3: TGTGCCAGCAAAATTTCTGGACAGGGGGCCTATTCACCCCTCCACTTT. As protein: CASKISGQGAYSPLHF.

This clonotype was recorded many times. The gene calls are TRBV12-3 or TRBV12-4 and TRBJ2-2; a possible D gene is TRBD1 (6 bases). CDR3 length: 16 amino acids. V was trimmed by 6 bases and J by 6 bases, leaving 20 bases between them. The CDR3 DNA sequence: TGTGCCAGCAGCCAGGGGCCCGCAAGGCCATCCGGGGAGCTGTTTTTT. It codes for CASSQGPARPSGELFF.

This clonotype has ten or more counts. The gene calls are TRBV5-6 and TRBJ2-1; no firm D call. The germline CDR1 and CDR2 sequences are SGHDT and YYEEEE. Trimming pared 0 bases from V and 3 bases from J, leaving 7 bases between. The CDR3 is made up of 14 amino acids. CDR3 sequence (DNA): TGTGCCAGCAGCTTGGGGGCAGGCTACAATGAGCAGTTCTTC. It yields the protein CASSLGAGYNEQFF.

This clonotype was seen at least ten times. The CDR3 nucleotides are TGTGCCAGCAGCCAAGAGGAACGAACCCCTGGAAACACCATATATTTT. It yields the protein CASSQEERTPGNTIYF. This chain joins TRBV7-9 and TRBJ1-3; D uncertain. The CDR3 extends over 16 amino acids. V dropped 5 bases and J dropped 2 bases, with 16 bases sitting between them. Germline lookup yields CDR1 SEHNR and CDR2 FQNEAQ (reference sequence).

Many counts were recorded for this clonotype. The chain couples TRBV20-1 to TRBJ1-1; no definite D call. V gave up 0 bases and J gave up 1 base, with 9 bases separating them. The CDR3 contains 14 residues. Germline V lookup: CDR1 DFQATT, CDR2 SNEGSKA (reference sequence). The CDR3 region is CSARDYGPNTEAFF. DNA for the CDR3: TGCAGTGCTAGAGATTACGGGCCGAACACTGAAGCTTTCTTT.

This clonotype showed up many times. The rearrangement joins TRBV6-1 to TRBJ2-3; D perhaps matches TRBD1 (6 bases). The CDR3 runs to 15 residues. CDR1 and CDR2 from the germline V gene are MNHNS and SASEGT. V was shortened by 7 bases and J by 0 bases, with 14 bases between the two germline ends. CDR3 residues: CASTPRGSSTDTQYF. CDR3 nucleotide sequence: TGTGCCAGCACGCCGAGGGGGTCTAGCACAGATACGCAGTATTTT.

This clonotype was counted once. A single base separates this from a much larger clone, so it may be a read error. The chain uses TRBV5-1 and TRBJ2-1, with 8 bases identical to TRBD1. The CDR3 consists of 15 residues. Germline CDR1 SGHRS, CDR2 YFSETQ. Losses at the gene ends were 7 bases for V and 4 bases for J; bases not matched to a gene: 10. The CDR3 loop reads CASGSGQGGYNEQFF. The CDR3 bases are TGCGCCAGCGGCTCCGGACAGGGTGGTTACAATGAGCAGTTCTTC.

This clonotype was recorded at least ten times. The gene calls are TRBV5-6 and TRBJ2-1; no clear D gene. Germline V CDR1 and CDR2: SGHDT, YYEEEE. This CDR3 spans 18 amino acids. Trimming pared 2 bases from V and 4 bases from J, leaving 22 bases between. The CDR3: CASSFYSLAAQSYNEQFF. CDR3 sequence (DNA): TGTGCCAGCAGCTTTTATTCTTTGGCAGCCCAGTCGTACAATGAGCAGTTCTTC.

This clonotype was detected ten times or more. The chain joins TRBV28 to TRBJ2-4; 12 positions match TRBD1. The CDR3 length is 17 residues. Trimming at V came to 0 bases and at J to 1 base, leaving 1 base not matched to a gene. Germline CDR1 and CDR2: MDHEN and SYDVKM. In nucleotides, the CDR3 is TGTGCCAGCAGTTTATGGGGACAGGGGGCCGCCAAAAACATTCAGTACTTC. Residues: CASSLWGQGAAKNIQYF.

At least ten counts were recorded for this clonotype. The chain employs TRBV7-2 and TRBJ2-1; TRBD1 aligns across 10 bases. Germline V gives CDR1 SGHTA, CDR2 FQGNSA. This CDR3 contains 15 residues. V trimming: 1 base; J trimming: 6 bases; junction bases outside the gene matches: 3. Written as DNA, the CDR3 is TGTGCCAGCAGCTTAGTCCGGACAGGGGGCAATGAGCAGTTCTTC. Protein product: CASSLVRTGGNEQFF.

This clonotype was recorded at least ten times. This chain joins TRBV7-8 and TRBJ2-3; the D is unclear. The CDR3 covers 13 residues. Trimming shortened V by 2 bases and J by 3 bases, and 6 bases separated the two germline ends. CDR1 SGHVS and CDR2 FQNEAQ come from the germline V gene. CDR3 protein: CASSLSATDTQYF. The DNA for the CDR3 is TGTGCCAGCAGCTTATCAGCGACAGATACGCAGTATTTT.

In its sample, this clonotype was seen many times. J is TRBJ2-3 and V is TRBV20-1; tentatively, D is TRBD2 (7 bases). With 3 bases removed from V and 4 bases from J, the gap between germline ends came to 17 bases. The CDR3 contains 15 residues. The germline gives CDR1 DFQATT, CDR2 SNEGSKA (reference sequence). The CDR3 nucleotides read TGCAGTGCTAGTGCTTGGGGGGGCCGCGCAGATACGCAGTATTTT. It is translated as CSASAWGGRADTQYF.

There are many counts of this clonotype. J is TRBJ2-3 and V is TRBV4-2; 9 positions agree with TRBD2. The CDR3 loop spans 17 amino acids. CDR1 and CDR2 (germline): LGHNA, YNFKEQ. Trimming took 0 bases from V and 1 from J; bases not matched to a gene: 5. CDR3 protein: CASSQEAGGGGTDTQYF. The CDR3 DNA reads TGTGCCAGCAGCCAAGAAGCGGGGGGCGGGGGCACAGATACGCAGTATTTT.

In this sample, this clonotype turned up many times. The chain has TRBV7-2 and TRBJ2-1, with no clear D. The CDR3 runs to 13 residues. CDR1 is SGHTA, CDR2 FQGNSA, per germline. V was cut by 1 base and J by 7 bases, with 8 bases left in between. In nucleotides, the CDR3 is TGTGCCAGCAGCTTAGGGTTTGTTAATGAGCAGTTCTTC. It is translated as CASSLGFVNEQFF.

The table lists this clonotype with many counts. This rearrangement joins TRBV11-2 to TRBJ2-2; no reliable D call. V was trimmed by 5 bases and J by 6 bases, leaving 10 bases between them. In germline, CDR1 is SGHAT, CDR2 FQNNGV. This CDR3 comprises 13 residues. The CDR3 region has the DNA TGTGCCAGCAGCCCGGCTAAGGCCGGGGAGCTGTTTTTT. This translates into CASSPAKAGELFF.

This clonotype has just a few counts. The chain employs TRBV6-1 and TRBJ2-6; TRBD2 matches 10 bases. The V and J ends lost 8 bases and 0 bases, in that order; junction bases with no gene match: 7. Looked up from germline, CDR1 is MNHNS and CDR2 is SASEGT. The CDR3 extends over 17 amino acids. CDR3: CASARLAGYSGANVLTF. The CDR3 DNA reads TGTGCCAGCGCTCGACTAGCGGGCTACTCTGGGGCCAACGTCCTGACTTTC.

The chain recombines TRBV20-1 with TRBJ2-5; D might be TRBD2 (5 bases). The CDR3 sequence is 12 residues long. The V end was cut by 4 bases, the J end by 2 bases, with 8 bases between. Germline V CDR1 and CDR2: DFQATT, SNEGSKA (reference sequence). In DNA form, the CDR3 reads TGCAGTGCTAATAGCGCGCAAGAGACCCAGTACTTC. Amino acids: CSANSAQETQYF.